This TCR beta chain was obtained from a study of cytomegalovirus exposure and HLA in healthy donors. The PCR contained 60 Vbeta and 13 Jbeta primers. Libraries were prepared by immunoSEQ multiplex PCR; TCRdb keeps only in-frame clonotypes and omits some of them. The repertoire holds a few hundred thousand clones, with approximately 79% as singletons. CDR3 length: 15 amino acids. Germline V CDR1 and CDR2: LNHNV, YYDKDF (reference sequence). The V gene lost 0 bases and the J gene lost 3 bases, with 9 bases spanning the gap. This rearrangement joins TRBV15 to TRBJ1-5; possibly TRBD1 for D (5 bases). This TCR was sampled from a man aged 18-30 years in good health and CMV-seronegative. Sequenced: PBMCs. CDR3 coding DNA: TGTGCCACCAGCAGAGATAGGGGCCTCAATCAGCCCCAGCATTTT. It is translated as CATSRDRGLNQPQHF.